These T cell receptor beta chains were read from a single sample in a study of T cells in localized non-small cell lung cancer. The table came from immunoSEQ multiplex PCR; TCRdb's copy has only in-frame clones and leaves some out. The sample records 55,000 to 75,000 clones, about nine tenths being singletons. This sample comprised peripheral blood, obtained before any cancer treatment. The source is a man between 40 and 75 years old with stage I lung adenocarcinoma. The CDR3 runs from the conserved cysteine through the conserved F or W. The D gene is left open where the match is weak. The size entry is marked missing in some rows and otherwise reads once, few, many or a size class.

TRBJ1-2	TRBV13	NA	TRBD1	CASSSSDRAGLYGYTF	TGTGCCAGCAGCTCATCGGACAGGGCGGGTCTGTATGGCTACACCTTC
TRBJ1-2	TRBV2	NA	NA	CASSEGELSGYTF	TGTGCCAGCAGTGAAGGAGAGCTCTCTGGCTACACCTTC
TRBJ2-1	TRBV9	NA	TRBD2	CASSVGGRTSGSEQFF	TGTGCCAGCAGCGTAGGTGGTAGGACTAGCGGGAGTGAGCAGTTCTTC
TRBJ2-1	TRBV27	NA	TRBD2	CASSLSTSGGNEQFF	TGTGCCAGCAGTTTATCGACTAGCGGGGGGAATGAGCAGTTCTTC
TRBJ2-3	TRBV9	few	NA	CASSVRPTDTQYF	TGTGCCAGCAGCGTACGGCCCACAGATACGCAGTATTTT
TRBJ1-1	TRBV6-5	NA	NA	CASSSHMNTEAFF	TGTGCCAGCAGTTCACACATGAACACTGAAGCTTTCTTT
TRBJ1-2	TRBV27	NA	TRBD1	CASRETGGNYGYTF	TGTGCCAGCAGAGAGACAGGGGGTAACTATGGCTACACCTTC
TRBJ1-2	TRBV20-1	NA	NA	CSAPESDGYTF	TGCAGTGCCCCCGAATCGGATGGCTACACCTTC
TRBJ2-7	TRBV5-4	NA	TRBD2	CASSLGGGSVYEQYF	TGTGCCAGCAGCTTGGGTGGCGGGAGCGTTTACGAGCAGTACTTC
TRBJ2-7	TRBV23-1	NA	NA	CASSHWVRDNSYEQYF	TGCGCCAGCAGTCATTGGGTCCGGGACAACTCCTACGAGCAGTACTTC
TRBJ1-1	TRBV4-1	once	NA	CASSQARVPMNTEAFF	TGCGCCAGCAGCCAAGCAAGGGTCCCAATGAACACTGAAGCTTTCTTT
TRBJ2-3	TRBV11-2	NA	NA	CASGLQLDTQYF	TGTGCCAGCGGACTTCAATTAGATACGCAGTATTTT
TRBJ2-7	TRBV28	NA	NA	CASFSDSYEQYF	TGTGCCAGCTTTTCAGACTCCTACGAGCAGTACTTC
TRBJ2-7	TRBV4-1	NA	NA	CASSPINLVSSYEQYF	TGCGCCAGCAGCCCGATAAACCTGGTCAGCTCCTACGAGCAGTACTTC
TRBJ2-1	TRBV25-1	NA	NA	CASSEGLGSLGEQFF	TGTGCCAGCAGTGAGGGATTGGGTAGCCTGGGTGAGCAGTTCTTC
TRBJ1-1	TRBV2	once	NA	CASMFWADTEAFF	TGTGCCAGCATGTTTTGGGCGGACACTGAAGCTTTCTTT
TRBJ1-4	TRBV1	NA	NA	CTSRMTGVGWMNRVTEKLFF	TGCACCAGCAGAATGACAGGGGTCGGTTGGATGAATAGGGTGACTGAAAAACTGTTTTTT
TRBJ2-7	TRBV7-8	NA	TRBD1	CASSVSRDRATYEQYF	TGTGCCAGCAGCGTATCGCGGGACAGGGCTACCTACGAGCAGTACTTC
TRBJ2-7	TRBV10-3	few	NA	CAISDSAGHEQYF	TGTGCCATCAGTGATTCGGCTGGCCACGAGCAGTACTTC
TRBJ2-3	TRBV7-9	once	TRBD1	CASSLVGQGMITDTQYF	TGTGCCAGCAGCTTAGTTGGACAGGGGATGATCACAGATACGCAGTATTTT
TRBJ2-2	TRBV9	NA	TRBD1	CASSYGQGLQKNTGELFF	TGTGCCAGCAGCTACGGACAGGGGCTACAAAAGAACACCGGGGAGCTGTTTTTT
TRBJ1-2	TRBV10-3	NA	NA	CAISDYRGRRGYTF	TGTGCCATCAGTGATTATAGGGGGAGAAGGGGCTACACCTTC
TRBJ2-5	TRBV23-1	NA	NA	CASSPRKGGGLQETQYF	TGCGCCAGCAGTCCCAGGAAGGGTGGGGGATTACAAGAGACCCAGTACTTC
TRBJ1-2	TRBV7-2	NA	NA	CASSRGNRAGYGYTF	TGTGCCAGCAGCCGCGGGAACAGGGCCGGCTATGGCTACACCTTC
TRBJ2-7	TRBV7-8	NA	NA	CASSPTGDSSYEQYF	TGTGCCAGCAGCCCCACCGGGGACTCGTCCTACGAGCAGTACTTC
TRBJ2-7	TRBV5-4	NA	TRBD1	CASSLRGQGGREQYF	TGTGCCAGCAGCTTGCGTGGACAGGGTGGTCGAGAGCAGTACTTC
TRBJ2-1	TRBV7-9	NA	TRBD2	CASSLSSGRLNEQFF	TGTGCCAGCAGCTTATCTAGCGGGAGATTGAATGAGCAGTTCTTC
TRBJ2-7	TRBV5-6	NA	NA	CASSLASQGPYEQYF	TGTGCCAGCAGCTTGGCCAGTCAGGGGCCCTACGAGCAGTACTTC
TRBJ2-7	TRBV10-3	NA	TRBD2	CAIRAGGPPEQYF	TGTGCCATACGGGCGGGAGGGCCCCCCGAGCAGTACTTC
TRBJ1-5	TRBV15	NA	NA	CATSIGLGNQPQHF	TGTGCCACCAGCATAGGTCTGGGCAATCAGCCCCAGCATTTT